Listed below are T cell receptor beta chains from one sample, sequenced in a study of identical twins. One entry per CDR3 protein results from TCRdb running MiXCR on the 5' RACE reads. The table has around 1.7 million distinct CDR3 sequences, about 31% seen once. The source material was cord blood. The receptors come from a newborn girl in good health. The CDR3 runs from the conserved cysteine through the conserved F or W. Each record gives: J gene, V gene, D gene, clone size, CDR3 DNA, CDR3 protein. D genes are given only for firm matches. Clone size is shown for a subset of rows, as once, few, many or a class of expanded clone.

J: TRBJ2-7; V: TRBV29-1; D: -; size: -; DNA: TGCAGCGCTGTGTGGAAGTACGAGCAGTACTTC; CDR3: CSAVWKYEQYF
J: TRBJ1-4; V: TRBV2; D: TRBD1; size: -; DNA: TGTGCCAGCAGCCCCGGGACAGTTGAAAAACTGTTTTTT; CDR3: CASSPGTVEKLFF
J: TRBJ2-7; V: TRBV7-8; D: -; size: -; DNA: TGTGCCAGCAGCTTAGTCCGGGGTCTCTCCTACGAGCAGTACTTC; CDR3: CASSLVRGLSYEQYF
J: TRBJ2-3; V: TRBV5-1; D: -; size: few; DNA: TGCGCCAGCAGCGTCGACAGGCCAAGCACAGATACGCAGTATTTT; CDR3: CASSVDRPSTDTQYF
J: TRBJ1-2; V: TRBV20-1; D: -; size: few; DNA: TGCAGTGCTAGCTCAGGGGCCTATGGCTACACCTTC; CDR3: CSASSGAYGYTF
J: TRBJ2-7; V: TRBV20-1; D: TRBD1; size: -; DNA: TGCAGTGCTAGAGTGGACAGGGGGGCGTCCTACGAGCAGTACTTC; CDR3: CSARVDRGASYEQYF
J: TRBJ2-3; V: TRBV29-1; D: -; size: few; DNA: TGCGGGACAGGGCGGCTAGCGGGAGTGGATACGCAGTATTTT; CDR3: CGTGRLAGVDTQYF
J: TRBJ1-1; V: TRBV25-1; D: -; size: -; DNA: TGTGCCAGCAGTGAACAGCCCAACACTGAAGCTTTCTTT; CDR3: CASSEQPNTEAFF
J: TRBJ2-6; V: TRBV29-1; D: -; size: -; DNA: TGCAGCGTTGAAGATCTCTGGCAGGGGGGCTCTGGGGCCAACGTCCTGACTTTC; CDR3: CSVEDLWQGGSGANVLTF
J: TRBJ1-6; V: TRBV6-6; D: TRBD1; size: few; DNA: TGTGCCAGCAGTTACGGGACAGGGGGCTCTTCACCCCTCCACTTT; CDR3: CASSYGTGGSSPLHF
J: TRBJ2-3; V: TRBV19; D: TRBD2; size: -; DNA: TGTGCCGTTACTAGCGGGGTTACAGATACGCAGTATTTT; CDR3: CAVTSGVTDTQYF
J: TRBJ2-1; V: TRBV10-3; D: -; size: -; DNA: TGTGCCATCAAGGGTAGCCTAGCGGACAGTGAGCAGTTCTTC; CDR3: CAIKGSLADSEQFF
J: TRBJ2-1; V: TRBV7-9; D: TRBD2; size: -; DNA: TGTGCCACCTCATTAGCGGGACACTCCTACAATGAGCAGTTCTTC; CDR3: CATSLAGHSYNEQFF
J: TRBJ1-2; V: TRBV5-1; D: -; size: -; DNA: TGCGCCAGCAGCTTGGCGGGGTTCCAGAATGGCTACACCTTC; CDR3: CASSLAGFQNGYTF
J: TRBJ2-2; V: TRBV5-1; D: TRBD2; size: -; DNA: TGCGCCAGCAGCTTGGGGTTAGCGGGAGCATCTTTTCTCGGGGAGCTGTTTTTT; CDR3: CASSLGLAGASFLGELFF
J: TRBJ2-1; V: TRBV12-5; D: -; size: few; DNA: TGTGCTAGTGGTTTGGTAATTTCAGGGGACTCCTACAATGAGCAGTTCTTC; CDR3: CASGLVISGDSYNEQFF
J: TRBJ2-3; V: TRBV9; D: -; size: many; DNA: TGTGCCAGCAGCGTAGGGGTGGCGAAGTCTATTACAGATACGCAGTATTTT; CDR3: CASSVGVAKSITDTQYF
J: TRBJ1-2; V: TRBV28; D: TRBD1; size: -; DNA: TGTGCCAGCAGTGGGACAGCCCAAGGAACTAACTATGGCTACACCTTC; CDR3: CASSGTAQGTNYGYTF
J: TRBJ2-3; V: TRBV7-8; D: TRBD2; size: few; DNA: TGTGCCAGCAGAAAAGAAGTTAGCGGGAGAACAGATACGCAGTATTTT; CDR3: CASRKEVSGRTDTQYF
J: TRBJ2-5; V: TRBV6-5; D: -; size: many; DNA: TGTGCCAGCAGTTACTCGACACTAGCTGCCCAAGAGACCCAGTACTTC; CDR3: CASSYSTLAAQETQYF
J: TRBJ2-7; V: TRBV2; D: -; size: -; DNA: TGTGCCAGCAGTGCGAGATACAGGCACCCATCCTACGAGCAGTACTTC; CDR3: CASSARYRHPSYEQYF
J: TRBJ2-7; V: TRBV27; D: TRBD1; size: -; DNA: TGTGCCAGCAGTTTAAATGGTAGGGGGCTATACAATGAGCAGTACTTC; CDR3: CASSLNGRGLYNEQYF
J: TRBJ2-5; V: TRBV29-1; D: -; size: -; DNA: TGCAGCGTTGGGGGAGGTTCGAATGAGCAGTACTTC; CDR3: CSVGGGSNEQYF
J: TRBJ2-4; V: TRBV19; D: TRBD1; size: few; DNA: TGTGCCAGTAGTGATCCCCGGACAGGGGCCAAAAACATTCAGTACTTC; CDR3: CASSDPRTGAKNIQYF
J: TRBJ1-2; V: TRBV7-8; D: -; size: -; DNA: TGTGCCAGCAGCCGGGTTGGGTGGGGGAGTGGCTACACCTTC; CDR3: CASSRVGWGSGYTF
J: TRBJ2-7; V: TRBV10-3; D: TRBD2; size: -; DNA: TGTGCCATAACGCGCGGGAGCGATCCCAATGAGCAGTACTTC; CDR3: CAITRGSDPNEQYF
J: TRBJ1-4; V: TRBV7-9; D: -; size: few; DNA: TGTGCCAGCTCCTCTATGGTTGACCGTAACCCTAATGAAAAACTGTTTTTT; CDR3: CASSSMVDRNPNEKLFF
J: TRBJ2-3; V: TRBV15; D: -; size: many; DNA: TGTGCCACCAGCAGAGATAGAGGGCTAGCCACAGATACGCAGTATTTT; CDR3: CATSRDRGLATDTQYF
J: TRBJ1-2; V: TRBV6-1; D: -; size: -; DNA: TGTGCCAGCAGATTAACGGACTCTTCTAACTATGGCTACACCTTC; CDR3: CASRLTDSSNYGYTF
J: TRBJ2-4; V: TRBV12-3/TRBV12-4; D: TRBD2; size: -; DNA: TGTGCCAGCAGTTTTGGAGGGGAGGGAAACATTCAGTACTTC; CDR3: CASSFGGEGNIQYF
J: TRBJ1-1; V: TRBV19; D: -; size: -; DNA: TGTGCCAGTAGTATCCAGGGAAACGCCCTGAACACTGAAGCTTTCTTT; CDR3: CASSIQGNALNTEAFF
J: TRBJ2-1; V: TRBV28; D: TRBD2; size: -; DNA: TGTGCCAGCAGTCTCAAGACTAGCGAATACTACAATGAGCAGTTCTTC; CDR3: CASSLKTSEYYNEQFF
J: TRBJ2-3; V: TRBV29-1; D: TRBD2; size: -; DNA: TGCAGCGTTGAAGAAGCGGGAGGGTTCACAGATACGCAGTATTTT; CDR3: CSVEEAGGFTDTQYF
J: TRBJ2-1; V: TRBV7-9; D: TRBD2; size: -; DNA: TGTGCCAGCAGCACCTGGACTAGCGGGAGTGGTAGTGAGCAGTTCTTC; CDR3: CASSTWTSGSGSEQFF
J: TRBJ2-5; V: TRBV27; D: -; size: many; DNA: TGTGCCAGCAGTTTCGGCAGGGGTAATGAGCAGTACTTC; CDR3: CASSFGRGNEQYF
J: TRBJ1-2; V: TRBV3-1; D: -; size: few; DNA: TGTGCCAGCAGCCTCCCTTGGAGGGACTATGGCTACACCTTC; CDR3: CASSLPWRDYGYTF
J: TRBJ1-5; V: TRBV10-3; D: -; size: -; DNA: TGTGCCATCAGTGAGTCGTGGGCCAAAAATCAGCCCCAGCATTTT; CDR3: CAISESWAKNQPQHF
J: TRBJ1-2; V: TRBV28; D: -; size: few; DNA: TGTGCCAGCAGTTTCCAAGCAGGGGCTGGCTATGGCTACACCTTC; CDR3: CASSFQAGAGYGYTF
J: TRBJ2-1; V: TRBV28; D: TRBD1; size: -; DNA: TGTGCCAGCAGTTTGGACAGGGGGATTTACAATGAGCAGTTCTTC; CDR3: CASSLDRGIYNEQFF
J: TRBJ1-2; V: TRBV12-3/TRBV12-4; D: -; size: -; DNA: TGTGCCAGCAGTGGGGCAAGTTACTTCTATGGCTACACCTTC; CDR3: CASSGASYFYGYTF
J: TRBJ2-7; V: TRBV27; D: TRBD2; size: -; DNA: TGTGCCAGCAGCACTGAGCGGGAGTCGTACGAGCAGTACTTC; CDR3: CASSTERESYEQYF
J: TRBJ2-1; V: TRBV11-2; D: -; size: -; DNA: TGTGCCAGCAGCATGAGTAGCGAAAGATACAATGAGCAGTTCTTC; CDR3: CASSMSSERYNEQFF
J: TRBJ2-7; V: TRBV4-2; D: TRBD2; size: -; DNA: TGTGCCAGCAGTATCGGGACTAGACAATCGGGGTACGAGCAGTACTTC; CDR3: CASSIGTRQSGYEQYF
J: TRBJ1-2; V: TRBV3-1; D: TRBD1; size: few; DNA: TGTGCCAGCAGCCCTTCTGGACAGGCCTATGGCTACACCTTC; CDR3: CASSPSGQAYGYTF
J: TRBJ2-3; V: TRBV21-1; D: -; size: -; DNA: TGTGCCAGCAGCAAAGCCGGGAGCACAGATACGCAGTATTTT; CDR3: CASSKAGSTDTQYF
J: TRBJ2-7; V: TRBV4-1; D: -; size: many; DNA: TGCGCCAGCAGCCTCGAGATCCCTCCCTCCTACGAGCAGTACTTC; CDR3: CASSLEIPPSYEQYF
J: TRBJ2-7; V: TRBV4-2; D: -; size: few; DNA: TGTGCCAGCAGCCAAGAGACCCAGGGATACGAGCAGTACTTC; CDR3: CASSQETQGYEQYF
J: TRBJ2-7; V: TRBV29-1; D: -; size: many; DNA: TGCAGCGTTCGACAGGGTGGAGGGTACTACGAGCAGTACTTC; CDR3: CSVRQGGGYYEQYF
J: TRBJ2-4; V: TRBV25-1; D: TRBD1; size: few; DNA: TGTGCCAGCAGTGACCCTCTACAGGGGAACATTCAGTACTTC; CDR3: CASSDPLQGNIQYF
J: TRBJ2-7; V: TRBV10-3; D: TRBD1; size: -; DNA: TGTGCCATCAGTGAGTCGGGACAGAACTCCTACAATGAGCAGTACTTC; CDR3: CAISESGQNSYNEQYF
J: TRBJ1-4; V: TRBV10-2; D: -; size: few; DNA: TGCGCCAGCAGTGTGGTAAAACGGGAAAAACTGTTTTTT; CDR3: CASSVVKREKLFF
J: TRBJ2-5; V: TRBV2; D: -; size: many; DNA: TGTGCCAGCAGTGGGGTCCAAGAGACCCAGTACTTC; CDR3: CASSGVQETQYF
J: TRBJ2-3; V: TRBV6-5; D: TRBD2; size: -; DNA: TGTGCCAGCAGTTTCCGGACTAGCGGGAGTCTGGATACGCAGTATTTT; CDR3: CASSFRTSGSLDTQYF
J: TRBJ2-7; V: TRBV25-1; D: TRBD1; size: -; DNA: TGTGCCAGCAGTGAATTGGACAGGGAATACGAGCAGTACTTC; CDR3: CASSELDREYEQYF
J: TRBJ1-3; V: TRBV12-3/TRBV12-4; D: -; size: once; DNA: TGTGCCAGCAGGTCCTCTGGAAACACCATATATTTT; CDR3: CASRSSGNTIYF